Given below is one T cell receptor beta chain in context. This clone's antigen is unknown. Base qualities are not recorded, but no much larger clone differs from it by a single base. TCR beta CDR3 regions were amplified from RNA transcripts. A first-round RT-PCR of the TCR CDR3 used the HTBI primer set with the Qiagen OneStep RT-PCR kit. A second multiplex PCR round built the libraries, followed by size selection and purification. Sequencing of the libraries was done on an Illumina HiSeq2000 using paired-end 100 bp reads. The published analysis was carried out like this. Raw data were processed with SOAPnuke, discarding reads with adapters, uncalled bases, mean Phred below 15, or no exact constant-primer or identifier match. COPE v1.2.5 was used to merge the high-quality paired reads, and each unique nucleotide sequence was defined as a clonotype. MiTCR v1.1 was used to align the clonotypes against IMGT TRBV, TRBD and TRBJ reference segments. The analysis was restricted to V-J combinations with a frequency above 0.0001, which together covered about 99% of the repertoires. A TCS score was defined as the ratio between F50 (clonal expansion) and ExV (chaos), using BLOSUM62-based TCRdist between CDR3 peptides within each V-J. Welch's t-statistics and random forest reduced around 510 V-J features to 13, which were used in a naive Bayes classifier (R e1071). The Morisita-Horn index was used to measure how similar the thyroid and blood repertoires were. Through fastp at Q25 and MiXCR, TCRdb rebuilt clones from the public reads, retaining in-frame beta chains. Here each entry gathers all rows of one CDR3 protein and keeps the most common genes and DNA. The V and J calls and clone size come from TCRdb's table, not from the authors' own analysis. The sample profile shows roughly 61,000 distinct CDR3 sequences; approximately 53% of them were found once. 2.5% to 3.5% of the sample is taken by the ten largest.

This entry comes from a study of T cells in Graves' hyperthyroidism and ophthalmopathy (dated by TCRdb to between 2019 and 2020). Some background on the complete study: Peripheral blood was sampled at the time of initial diagnosis, prior to any treatment. Prospective prediction of ophthalmopathy was tested in an independent validation cohort of 18 to 20 hyperthyroidism patients and some 17 patients who later progressed to ophthalmopathy. TCR Vbeta CDR3 sequencing of roughly 140 peripheral blood samples (43 ophthalmopathy, under 80 hyperthyroidism and approximately 17 progressor patients) is reported in the paper. The roughly 100 discovery patients were randomly divided into training and test sets at a 7:3 ratio. After sampling, hyperthyroidism patients received methimazole starting at 30 mg daily, and ophthalmopathy patients received high-dose intravenous methylprednisolone. To identify distinguishing TCR V-J signatures, a discovery cohort of 100 or so patients was used, comprising some 43 with Graves' ophthalmopathy and 57 with stable Graves' hyperthyroidism. In more than 5 Graves' hyperthyroidism patients, the study also compared T-cell repertoires from thyroid tissue with T-cell repertoires from blood. The investigation overall reported the following: Most expanded thyroid clonotypes (frequency above 0.001) were also found in blood, which suggests that blood repertoires may mirror thyroid immune responses. During validation, the model predicted progression to ophthalmopathy a median of approximately 6.5 months ahead of onset, with more than 55% sensitivity and about 75% specificity. No statistical method was used to fix the sample size in advance, and group allocation was not hidden from the investigators. A model built on a 13 V-J signature distinguished ophthalmopathy from stable hyperthyroidism, reaching approximately 89% sensitivity and around 81% specificity in cross-validation and 80%/75% in testing.

The germline V gene sets CDR1 to SGHVS and CDR2 to FQNEAQ. V drops 5 bases and J drops 3 bases, leaving 19 bases in between. The CDR3 holds 16 amino acids from the cysteine to the phenylalanine. The DNA shown is the 48-base CDR3, in frame from base 1. In the ophthalmopathy patients, disease was moderately to severely active, with a Clinical Activity Score of 3 or more, a NOSPECS grade of 4 or more, and a duration of less than 3 months. Patients with uncontrolled infections, other autoimmune diseases, pregnancy or lactation were excluded. Clinical symptoms, serum thyroxine and TRAb, thyroid ultrasound, and orbital computed tomography formed the basis for the diagnoses. PBMCs were separated from roughly 10 ml of fresh peripheral blood using Ficoll-Paque density gradient centrifugation. Total RNA was extracted using Trizol reagent, and RNA quality was assessed on an Agilent 2100 Bioanalyzer.

The source material was blood. The receptor chain draws on TRBV7-8 and TRBJ1-2, with a weak D call of TRBD1 (5 bases match). This TCR derives from a woman in her sixties or seventies with Graves' ophthalmopathy. The CDR3 loop reads CASSPGRRGRHYGYTF. The bases read TGTGCCAGCAGCCCAGGCCGAAGGGGACGTCACTATGGCTACACCTTC.